Shown below are 16 T cell receptor beta chains from a single sample sequenced in a study of blood T cell repertoires in COVID-19. Libraries were prepared by immunoSEQ multiplex PCR; TCRdb keeps only in-frame clonotypes and omits some of them. The sample consists of approximately 60,000 clones, around 87% of them appearing once. Specimen: peripheral blood. The receptors shown here come from a man aged 60-69 years with active or convalescent COVID-19.

The rearrangement joins TRBV27 to TRBJ2-4, with TRBD2 identical over 7 bases. Per the germline V gene, CDR1 is MNHEY and CDR2 is SMNVEV (reference sequence). Trimming removed 10 bases from V and 6 bases from J; junction bases left unmatched: 18. The CDR3 length is 16 residues. The chain's CDR3 is CATKGEGQVGRNIQYF. In DNA, the CDR3 is TGTGCCACCAAAGGGGAGGGCCAAGTGGGCCGAAACATTCAGTACTTC.

V gene TRBV5-1 combines with J gene TRBJ1-2; D might be TRBD1 (5 bases). V lost 4 bases and J 0 bases, leaving 10 bases between the germline ends. In germline, CDR1 is SGHRS, CDR2 YFSETQ. This CDR3 is 14 amino acids long. CDR3: CASSPQVSNYGYTF. In DNA form, the CDR3 reads TGCGCCAGCAGCCCACAGGTTTCTAACTATGGCTACACCTTC. Complete variable domain (other parts from reference TRBV5-1 and TRBJ1-2): KAGVTQTPRYLIKTRGQQVTLSCSPISGHRSVSWYQQTPGQGLQFLFEYFSETQRNKGNFPGRFSGRQFSNSRSEMNVSTLELGDSALYLCASSPQVSNYGYTFGSGTRLTVV.

This CDR3 reads CASSSRDRGHTEAFF. CDR3 coding DNA: TGTGCCAGCAGCTCCCGGGACAGGGGGCACACTGAAGCTTTCTTT. The chain uses TRBV5-4 and TRBJ1-1, with TRBD1 identical over 12 bases. Trimming took 3 bases from V and 3 from J; bases not matched to a gene: 3. CDR3 length equals 15 residues. The germline V gene encodes CDR1 SGHNT and CDR2 YYREEE (reference sequence).

The chain carries TRBV20-1 and TRBJ2-7, with D unresolved. The CDR3 covers 11 residues. Germline V lookup: CDR1 DFQATT, CDR2 SNEGSKA (reference sequence). Trimming stripped 5 bases from V and 6 bases from J, with 11 bases between. CDR3 region: CSAPEEREQYF. The CDR3 coding sequence is TGCAGTGCTCCCGAGGAGCGCGAGCAGTACTTC.

The J gene is TRBJ2-1, the V gene TRBV14; 8 bases align to TRBD2. V lost 2 bases to trimming and J lost 7 bases; unmatched junction nucleotides: 10. Germline V gene lookup returns CDR1 SGHDN and CDR2 FVKESK. CDR3 size: 16 residues. The DNA of the CDR3 is TGTGCCAGCAGCCAAAGCTTGGCTAGCGGGTGGAATGAGCAGTTCTTC. Translation: CASSQSLASGWNEQFF.

This sequence joins TRBV25-1 and TRBJ1-6, with D unresolved. Deletions cut 1 base from V and 9 bases from J, with 10 bases between. CDR3 length: 14 residues. Germline V gives CDR1 MGHDK, CDR2 SYGVNS. The CDR3 spells CASSESGYRSPLHF. CDR3 nucleotides: TGTGCCAGCAGTGAATCGGGGTATCGTTCACCCCTCCACTTT.

The gene calls are TRBV5-6 and TRBJ2-1, with a weak D call TRBD2 (6 bases). Trimming pared 5 bases from V and 7 bases from J, leaving 22 bases between. The CDR3 sequence is 16 residues long. Germline V CDR1 and CDR2: SGHDT, YYEEEE. The CDR3 DNA sequence: TGTGCCAGCAGTTATGATGGACTACTGGTTGTGAATGAGCAGTTCTTC. Translating it yields CASSYDGLLVVNEQFF. Full variable domain (missing parts from reference TRBV5-6 and TRBJ2-1): DAGVTQSPTHLIKTRGQQVTLRCSPKSGHDTVSWYQQALGQGPQFIFQYYEEEERQRGNFPDRFSGHQFPNYSSELNVNALLLGDSALYLCASSYDGLLVVNEQFFGPGTRLTVL.

The gene calls are TRBV23-1 and TRBJ1-1, with 7 bases matching TRBD1. TRBV23-1 is identified as an open reading frame with a role that is uncertain. The CDR3 extends over 15 amino acids. Unmatched junction bases numbered 6, after V lost 4 bases and J lost 1 base. The CDR3 loop is CASSLQQGWNTEAFF. CDR3 nucleotide sequence: TGCGCCAGCAGTCTTCAACAGGGGTGGAACACTGAAGCTTTCTTT.

V usage is TRBV11-2 and J usage is TRBJ1-2, with D perhaps TRBD1 (6 bases). Germline values: CDR1 SGHAT, CDR2 FQNNGV. This CDR3 is 14 amino acids long. Between the trimmed V and J ends, which lost 5 bases and 7 bases, there was a span of 17 bases. CDR3 in DNA: TGTGCCAGCAGCCCCGGGCAGGGGAAAGGTGGCTACACCTTC. Its protein is CASSPGQGKGGYTF.

The gene calls are TRBV7-9 and TRBJ2-7; tentative D call: TRBD2 (6 bases). The length of the CDR3 is 14 residues. The germline V gene encodes CDR1 SEHNR and CDR2 FQNEAQ (reference sequence). V was shortened by 5 bases and J by 2 bases, with 13 bases between the two germline ends. CDR3 coding DNA: TGTGCCAGCAGCGGTCCGGGACTGCCCTACGAGCAGTACTTC. Its protein is CASSGPGLPYEQYF.

The J gene is TRBJ2-7, the V gene TRBV4-3; D perhaps matches TRBD1 (7 bases). The CDR3 has 18 residues. The germline gives CDR1 LGHNA, CDR2 YSLEER. V lost 10 bases and J 4 bases, leaving 32 bases between the germline ends. As DNA, the CDR3 is TGCGCCACCACTACCTCCAACAGGGGACTCGGGAGCAGTTACGAGCAGTACTTC. Translated, it gives CATTTSNRGLGSSYEQYF.

The rearrangement links TRBV11-1 to TRBJ2-2; TRBD1 agrees at 8 bases. The CDR3 spans 15 residues. V gave up 4 bases and J gave up 6 bases; unmatched junction bases: 7. The V gene's germline CDR1 is SGHAT and CDR2 FQDESV (reference sequence). CDR3 nucleotides: TGTGCCAGCAGCTATGGACAGGGTATGGCCGGGGAGCTGTTTTTT. Its translation is CASSYGQGMAGELFF.

The chain links TRBV18 to TRBJ2-3; 7 bases fit TRBD1. Germline loops: CDR1 KGHSH, CDR2 LQKENI. After removal of 4 bases from V and 2 bases from J, the junction contained 6 bases not matched to a gene. CDR3 length equals 15 residues. In nucleotides, the CDR3 is TGTGCCAGCTCACGCCGGGACAGCTACACAGATACGCAGTATTTT. It yields the protein CASSRRDSYTDTQYF.

The rearrangement uses TRBV7-3 and TRBJ2-1; 8 bases are shared with TRBD1. CDR1 SGHTA and CDR2 FQGTGA come from the germline V gene. V lost 8 bases to trimming and J lost 8 bases; unmatched junction nucleotides: 23. This CDR3 has 18 amino acids. DNA for the CDR3: TGTGCCAGCCGGACCTACGAGGGGCCCGGACAGGGTACCGATGAGCAGTTCTTC. Its translation: CASRTYEGPGQGTDEQFF.

The genes are TRBV7-2 and TRBJ2-7, with a possible D match to TRBD1 (6 bases). V dropped 1 base and J dropped 2 bases, with 12 bases sitting between them. This CDR3 comprises 15 residues. Looked up from germline, CDR1 is SGHTA and CDR2 is FQGNSA. The CDR3 nucleotides are TGTGCCAGCAGCTTAGACAGGGACCTAACCTACGAGCAGTACTTC. The encoded protein is CASSLDRDLTYEQYF.

The rearrangement links TRBV7-3 to TRBJ2-7, with 7 nucleotides matching TRBD1. Trimming removed 5 bases from V and 3 bases from J; junction bases left unmatched: 10. This CDR3 spans 15 amino acids. The germline V gene has CDR1 SGHTA and CDR2 FQGTGA. The CDR3 here is CASSLTGTDLYEQYF. CDR3 bases: TGTGCCAGCAGCCTCACCGGGACAGACCTCTACGAGCAGTACTTC.